Following are 16 T cell receptor beta chains from one sample sequenced in a study of blood T cell repertoires in COVID-19. Data came from immunoSEQ multiplex PCR; TCRdb stores just in-frame clones and leaves some out. The data contain tens of thousands of clones, roughly four fifths of them singletons. Sequenced: peripheral blood. The receptors derive from a woman of 80 years or more with acute or convalescent COVID-19.

The rearrangement links TRBV7-6 to TRBJ2-7, with 9 positions matching TRBD1. CDR1 is SGHVS and CDR2 is FNYEAQ in the germline V gene. Unmatched junction bases numbered 8, after V lost 1 base and J lost 4 bases. The CDR3 runs to 16 residues. The DNA for the CDR3 is TGTGCCAGCAGCTTAGGGGCGGGACAGGGAGGGTACGAGCAGTACTTC. Translation: CASSLGAGQGGYEQYF.

This rearrangement joins TRBV19 to TRBJ1-1, with D perhaps matching TRBD1 (5 bases). Looked up from germline, CDR1 is LNHDA and CDR2 is SQIVND (reference sequence). The length of the CDR3 is 15 residues. V lost 5 bases, J lost 4 bases, and 17 bases lay in between. CDR3 loop: CASSPRDSRRTEAFF. CDR3 in DNA: TGTGCCAGTAGTCCCAGGGACTCCCGCCGCACTGAAGCTTTCTTT. The whole variable domain, remainder taken from reference TRBV19 and TRBJ1-1, is DGGITQSPKYLFRKEGQNVTLSCEQNLNHDAMYWYRQDPGQGLRLIYYSQIVNDFQKGDIAEGYSVSREKKESFPLTVTSAQKNPTAFYLCASSPRDSRRTEAFFGQGTRLTVV.

This chain joins TRBV24-1 and TRBJ2-5, with TRBD1 matching 8 bases. V lost 7 bases to trimming and J lost 1 base; unmatched junction nucleotides: 1. Looked up from germline, CDR1 is KGHDR and CDR2 is SFDVKD. This CDR3 contains 13 residues. CDR3 sequence reads: CATSQGAQETQYF. For the CDR3, the DNA is TGTGCCACCAGCCAGGGGGCCCAAGAGACCCAGTACTTC.

This clone was found once. The chain recombines TRBV9 with TRBJ2-3, with D possibly being TRBD1 (5 bases). Between the trimmed V and J ends, which lost 4 bases and 4 bases, there was a span of 19 bases. Germline V gene data show CDR1 as SGDLS and CDR2 as YYNGEE. The CDR3 loop spans 16 amino acids. The CDR3 DNA reads TGTGCCAGCAGCCCCAGGGCGGATCCCGCCGCAGATACGCAGTATTTT. Translated, it gives CASSPRADPAADTQYF.

The chain is built from TRBV7-2 and TRBJ2-1; 11 bases map to TRBD2. J was trimmed by 4 bases and V by 5 bases; bases with no gene match: 4. Germline V gene lookup returns CDR1 SGHTA and CDR2 FQGNSA. The CDR3 runs 15 residues. CDR3 amino acids: CASSGTSGSYNEQFF. CDR3 nucleotides: TGTGCCAGCAGCGGGACTAGCGGATCATACAATGAGCAGTTCTTC.

This CDR3 is CASSYPTEMNTEAFF. CDR3 DNA sequence: TGTGCCAGCAGTTACCCGACAGAGATGAACACTGAAGCTTTCTTT. The rearrangement joins TRBV6-2 or TRBV6-3 to TRBJ1-1; a weak D match, TRBD1 (5 bases). Germline CDR1 MNHEY, CDR2 SVGEGT. The CDR3 covers 15 residues. V lost 2 bases and J lost 0, with 10 bases in between.

The CDR3 is CASSLPGAETQYF. CDR3 sequence (DNA): TGCGCCAGCAGCCTTCCGGGAGCTGAGACCCAGTACTTC. The chain couples TRBV5-1 to TRBJ2-5; TRBD2 is a possible D gene (6 bases). Germline-derived CDR1 and CDR2 are SGHRS and YFSETQ. The V end was cut by 4 bases, the J end by 5 bases, with 12 bases between. The CDR3 contains 13 residues. The complete variable domain, with remaining parts taken from reference TRBV5-1 and TRBJ2-5, reads KAGVTQTPRYLIKTRGQQVTLSCSPISGHRSVSWYQQTPGQGLQFLFEYFSETQRNKGNFPGRFSGRQFSNSRSEMNVSTLELGDSALYLCASSLPGAETQYFGPGTRLLVL.

V is TRBV5-4 and J is TRBJ1-2, with D possibly matching TRBD1 (6 bases). The length of the CDR3 is 17 residues. The germline CDR1 and CDR2 sequences are SGHNT and YYREEE (reference sequence). V was trimmed by 2 bases and J by 4 bases, leaving 21 bases between them. CDR3 sequence reads: CASSFERDTPRFYGYTF. Written as DNA, the CDR3 is TGTGCCAGCAGCTTTGAAAGGGACACTCCCAGGTTCTATGGCTACACCTTC. Full variable domain (outside the CDR3, taken from reference TRBV5-4 and TRBJ1-2): ETGVTQSPTHLIKTRGQQVTLRCSSQSGHNTVSWYQQALGQGPQFIFQYYREEENGRGNFPPRFSGLQFPNYSSELNVNALELDDSALYLCASSFERDTPRFYGYTFGSGTRLTVV.

The chain employs TRBV19 and TRBJ2-3, with a possible D match to TRBD1 (6 bases). With 5 bases removed from V and 1 base from J, the gap between germline ends came to 13 bases. The CDR3 length is 15 residues. CDR1 is LNHDA, CDR2 SQIVND, per germline (reference sequence). This chain's CDR3 is CASSRQALGTDTQYF. The CDR3 DNA follows: TGTGCCAGTAGTCGACAGGCTTTGGGCACAGATACGCAGTATTTT.

The rearrangement links TRBV12-5 to TRBJ1-1; no clear D gene. The CDR3 spans 12 residues. Trimming stripped 7 bases from V and 5 bases from J, with 11 bases between. CDR1 and CDR2 (germline): LGHNT, FRNRAP. As DNA, the CDR3 is TGTGCTAGTGTTCGTGAGTGGACTGAAGCTTTCTTT. Amino acids: CASVREWTEAFF.

The chain recombines TRBV28 with TRBJ2-5, with D tentatively TRBD2 (6 bases). Looked up from germline, CDR1 is MDHEN and CDR2 is SYDVKM. The CDR3 covers 15 residues. With 6 bases removed from V and 5 bases from J, the gap between germline ends came to 19 bases. CDR3 bases: TGTGCCAGCAGGAGAGGCGGGACCACTAAGGAGACCCAGTACTTC. Protein product: CASRRGGTTKETQYF.

The chain recombines TRBV4-1 with TRBJ2-7, with TRBD1 matching 8 bases. The V segment lost 3 bases and the J segment 3 bases; nucleotides outside the gene matches: 10. Germline loops: CDR1 MGHRA, CDR2 YSYEKL. This CDR3 is 16 amino acids long. CDR3: CASSQSPGQVIYEQYF. CDR3 sequence (DNA): TGCGCCAGCAGCCAGAGCCCGGGACAGGTTATCTACGAGCAGTACTTC.

V and J are TRBV19 and TRBJ2-5; D call uncertain. Germline CDR1 is LNHDA and CDR2 is SQIVND (reference sequence). The V end lost 0 bases, the J end lost 5 bases, and 10 bases lay between the germline ends. This CDR3 contains 14 residues. The CDR3 here is CASSIDSSPETQYF. The CDR3 DNA sequence: TGTGCCAGTAGTATAGATAGCTCCCCGGAGACCCAGTACTTC.

In DNA form, the CDR3 reads TGTGCCATCAGTGATGTATTGGGGGGCACTGAAGCTTTCTTT. As protein: CAISDVLGGTEAFF. The chain has TRBV10-3 and TRBJ1-1; TRBD1 is a possible D gene (5 bases). The CDR3 extends over 14 amino acids. Germline-derived CDR1 and CDR2 are ENHRY and SYGVKD. With 3 bases removed from V and 4 bases from J, the gap between germline ends came to 12 bases.

The genes are TRBV28 and TRBJ1-1, with D unclear. Between the trimmed V and J ends, which lost 8 bases and 4 bases, there was a span of 17 bases. Germline V gene data show CDR1 as MDHEN and CDR2 as SYDVKM. The CDR3 runs 14 residues. CDR3: CASAGRGLGTEAFF. CDR3 nucleotides: TGTGCCAGCGCTGGGCGAGGGTTGGGCACTGAAGCTTTCTTT.

This sequence joins TRBV4-1 and TRBJ1-4, with 7 bases identical to TRBD1. Germline loops: CDR1 MGHRA, CDR2 YSYEKL. The CDR3 loop spans 12 amino acids. J lost 8 bases, V lost 5 bases, and 2 bases had no gene match. DNA for the CDR3: TGCGCCAGCAGCTCGGACAGGGAAAAACTGTTTTTT. Protein: CASSSDREKLFF.